Listed here is a single T cell receptor beta chain. The antigen is undetermined. The sample originates from a study of cytomegalovirus exposure and HLA in healthy donors. Points from the study as a whole: Listed as cytomegalovirus-associated were over 150 TCR beta chains. When analyzed later, a missense DCLRE1C variant was found to be linked to TCR beta V- and J-gene trimming.

PCR used 60 Vbeta primers and 13 Jbeta primers. Measured with immunoSEQ multiplex PCR; TCRdb has only the in-frame clones, and not every one. This table holds 110,000 or so clones, roughly 67% found once. This CDR3 is 16 amino acids long. V gave up 0 bases and J gave up 6 bases, with 15 bases separating them. Germline CDR1 and CDR2: SGHKS and YYEKEE (reference sequence). This chain connects TRBV5-5 to TRBJ1-4, with D unresolved. The TCR comes from a man aged 18 to 30 in good health and CMV-seropositive. The sequenced sample was PBMCs. Here the CDR3 reads CASSLVVGSGYEKLFF. The CDR3 bases are TGTGCCAGCAGCTTGGTAGTGGGCAGTGGATATGAAAAACTGTTTTTT.